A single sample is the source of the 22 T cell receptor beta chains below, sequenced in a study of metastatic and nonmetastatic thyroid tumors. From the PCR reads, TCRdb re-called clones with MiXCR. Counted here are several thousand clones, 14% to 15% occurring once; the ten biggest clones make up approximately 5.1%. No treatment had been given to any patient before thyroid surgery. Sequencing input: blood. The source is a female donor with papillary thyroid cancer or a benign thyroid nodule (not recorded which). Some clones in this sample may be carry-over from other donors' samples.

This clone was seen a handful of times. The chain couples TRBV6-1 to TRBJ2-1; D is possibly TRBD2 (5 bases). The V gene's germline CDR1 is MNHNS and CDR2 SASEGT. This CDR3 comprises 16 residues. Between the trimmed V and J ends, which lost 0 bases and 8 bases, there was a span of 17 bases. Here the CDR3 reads CASSEAWRWADHEQFF. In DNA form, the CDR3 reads TGTGCCAGCAGTGAAGCGTGGAGGTGGGCGGATCATGAGCAGTTCTTC.

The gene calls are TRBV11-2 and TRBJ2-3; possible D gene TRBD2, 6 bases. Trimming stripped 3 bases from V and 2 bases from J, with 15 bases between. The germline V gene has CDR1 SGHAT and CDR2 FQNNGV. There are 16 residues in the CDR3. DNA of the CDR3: TGTGCCAGCAGCTTGGGGGGTACGTCGTCCACAGATACGCAGTATTTT. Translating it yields CASSLGGTSSTDTQYF.

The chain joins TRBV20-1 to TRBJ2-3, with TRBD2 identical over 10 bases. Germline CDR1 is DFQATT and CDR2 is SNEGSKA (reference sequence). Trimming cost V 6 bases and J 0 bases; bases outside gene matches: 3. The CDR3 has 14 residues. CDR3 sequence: CSAPTSGSTDTQYF. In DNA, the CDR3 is TGCAGTGCACCGACTAGCGGGAGCACAGATACGCAGTATTTT.

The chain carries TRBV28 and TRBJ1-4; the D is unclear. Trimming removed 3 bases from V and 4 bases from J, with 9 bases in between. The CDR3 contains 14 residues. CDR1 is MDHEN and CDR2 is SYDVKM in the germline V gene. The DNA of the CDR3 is TGTGCCAGCAGTTTTATAGGTGGTAATGAAAAACTGTTTTTT. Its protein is CASSFIGGNEKLFF.

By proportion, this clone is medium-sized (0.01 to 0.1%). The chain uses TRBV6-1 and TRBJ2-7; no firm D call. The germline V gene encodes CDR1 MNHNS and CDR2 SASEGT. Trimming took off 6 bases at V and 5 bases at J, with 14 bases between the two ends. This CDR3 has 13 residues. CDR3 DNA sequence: TGTGCCAGCAGCCTTACGATGTACCACGAGCAGTACTTC. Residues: CASSLTMYHEQYF.

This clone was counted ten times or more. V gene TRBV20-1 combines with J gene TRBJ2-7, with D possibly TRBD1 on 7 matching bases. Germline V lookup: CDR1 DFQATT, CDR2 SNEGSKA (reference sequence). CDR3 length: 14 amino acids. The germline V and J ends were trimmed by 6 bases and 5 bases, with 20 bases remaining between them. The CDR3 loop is CSAALPGGGNEQYF. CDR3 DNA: TGCAGTGCCGCACTCCCTGGAGGGGGCAACGAGCAGTACTTC.

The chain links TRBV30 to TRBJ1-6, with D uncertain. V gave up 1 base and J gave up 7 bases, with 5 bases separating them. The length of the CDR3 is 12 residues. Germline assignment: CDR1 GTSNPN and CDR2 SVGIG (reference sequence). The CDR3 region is CAWSETNSPLHF. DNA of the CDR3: TGTGCCTGGAGTGAAACAAATTCACCCCTCCACTTT.

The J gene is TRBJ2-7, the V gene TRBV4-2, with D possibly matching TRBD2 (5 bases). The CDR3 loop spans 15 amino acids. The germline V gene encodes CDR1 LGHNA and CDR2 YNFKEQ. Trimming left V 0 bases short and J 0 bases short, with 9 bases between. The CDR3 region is CASSQDRGSSYEQYF. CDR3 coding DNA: TGTGCCAGCAGCCAAGATCGAGGGAGCTCCTACGAGCAGTACTTC.

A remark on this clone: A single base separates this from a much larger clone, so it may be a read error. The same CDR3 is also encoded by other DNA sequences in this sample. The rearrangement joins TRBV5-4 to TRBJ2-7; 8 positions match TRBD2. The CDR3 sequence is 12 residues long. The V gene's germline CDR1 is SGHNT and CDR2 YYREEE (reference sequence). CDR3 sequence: CASSFSGVEQYF. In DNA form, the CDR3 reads TGTGCCAGCAGCTTTAGCGGGGTCGAGCAGTATTTC. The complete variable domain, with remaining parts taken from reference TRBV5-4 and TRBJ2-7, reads ETGVTQSPTHLIKTRGQQVTLRCSSQSGHNTVSWYQQALGQGPQFIFQYYREEENGRGNFPPRFSGLQFPNYSSELNVNALELDDSALYLCASSFSGVEQYFGPGTRLTVT.

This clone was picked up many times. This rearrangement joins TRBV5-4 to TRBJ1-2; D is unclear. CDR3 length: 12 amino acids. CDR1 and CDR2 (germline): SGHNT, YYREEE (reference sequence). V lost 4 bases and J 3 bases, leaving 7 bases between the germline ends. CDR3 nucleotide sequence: TGTGCCAGCAGCGGGAGCGACTATGGCTACACCTTC. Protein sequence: CASSGSDYGYTF.

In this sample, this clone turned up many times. DNA of the CDR3: TGCAGTGCTCTCTACGGAGGTACATCCTACGAGCAGTACTTC. Amino acids: CSALYGGTSYEQYF. The chain recombines TRBV20-1 with TRBJ2-7, with D maybe TRBD2 (5 bases). Between the trimmed V and J ends, which lost 5 bases and 1 base, there was a span of 15 bases. This CDR3 comprises 14 residues. Per the germline V gene, CDR1 is DFQATT and CDR2 is SNEGSKA (reference sequence).

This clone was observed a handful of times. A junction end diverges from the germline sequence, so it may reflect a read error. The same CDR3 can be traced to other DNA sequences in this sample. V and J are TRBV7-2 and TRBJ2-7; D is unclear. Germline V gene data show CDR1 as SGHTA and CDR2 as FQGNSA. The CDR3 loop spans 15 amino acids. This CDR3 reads CANSLASAGRTEQYF. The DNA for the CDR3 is TGTGCCAACAGCCTCGCCTCCGCTGGAAGGACCGAGCAGTACTTC.

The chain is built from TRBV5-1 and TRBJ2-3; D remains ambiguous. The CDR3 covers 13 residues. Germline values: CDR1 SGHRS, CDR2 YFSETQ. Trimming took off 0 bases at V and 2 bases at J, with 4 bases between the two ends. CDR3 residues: CASSLGSTDTQYF. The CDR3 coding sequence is TGCGCCAGCAGCTTGGGGTCCACAGATACGCAGTATTTT.

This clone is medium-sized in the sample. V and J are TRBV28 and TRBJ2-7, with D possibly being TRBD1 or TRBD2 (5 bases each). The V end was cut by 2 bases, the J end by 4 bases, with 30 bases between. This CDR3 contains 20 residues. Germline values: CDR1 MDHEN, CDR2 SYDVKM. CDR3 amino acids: CASSLGFGRVGTLRPYEQYF. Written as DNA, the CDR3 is TGTGCCAGCAGTTTAGGTTTCGGCCGTGTCGGGACCCTCCGCCCATACGAGCAGTACTTC.

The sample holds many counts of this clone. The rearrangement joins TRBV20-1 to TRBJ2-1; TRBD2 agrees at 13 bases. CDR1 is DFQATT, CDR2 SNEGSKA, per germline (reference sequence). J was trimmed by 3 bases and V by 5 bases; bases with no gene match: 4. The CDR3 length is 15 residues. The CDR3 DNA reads TGCAGTGCTGAGCGACTAGCGGGAGGCTACAATGAGCAGTTCTTC. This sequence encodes CSAERLAGGYNEQFF.

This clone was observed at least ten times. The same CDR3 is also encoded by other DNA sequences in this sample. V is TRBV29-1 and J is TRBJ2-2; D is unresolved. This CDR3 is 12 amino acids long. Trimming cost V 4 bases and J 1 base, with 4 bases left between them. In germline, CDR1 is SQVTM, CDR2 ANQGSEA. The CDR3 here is CSVVRNTGELFF. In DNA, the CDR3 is TGCAGCGTTGTCCGGAACACCGGGGAGCTGTTTTTT.

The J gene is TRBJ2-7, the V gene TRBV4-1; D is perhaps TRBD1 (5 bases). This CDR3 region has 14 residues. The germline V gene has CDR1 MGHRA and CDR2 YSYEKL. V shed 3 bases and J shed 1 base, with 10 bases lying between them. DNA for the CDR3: TGCGCCAGCAGCCACGTCAGGGAATCCTACGAGCAGTACTTC. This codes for CASSHVRESYEQYF.

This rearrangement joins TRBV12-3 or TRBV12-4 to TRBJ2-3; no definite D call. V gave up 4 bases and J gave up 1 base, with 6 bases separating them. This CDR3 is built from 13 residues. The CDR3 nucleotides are TGTGCCAGCAGTTCAACACGCACAGATACGCAGTATTTT. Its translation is CASSSTRTDTQYF.

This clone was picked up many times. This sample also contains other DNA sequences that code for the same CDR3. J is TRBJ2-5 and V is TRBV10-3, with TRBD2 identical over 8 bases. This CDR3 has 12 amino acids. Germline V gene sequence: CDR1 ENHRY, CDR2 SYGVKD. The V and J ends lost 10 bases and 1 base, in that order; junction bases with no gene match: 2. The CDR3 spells CATRGAQETQYF. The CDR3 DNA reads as TGTGCCACGCGGGGGGCCCAAGAGACCCAGTACTTC.

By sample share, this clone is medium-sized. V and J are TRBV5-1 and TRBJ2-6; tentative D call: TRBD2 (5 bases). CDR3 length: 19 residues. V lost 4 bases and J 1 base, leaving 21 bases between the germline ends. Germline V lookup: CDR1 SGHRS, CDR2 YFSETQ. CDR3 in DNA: TGCGCCAGCAGCCCCCCCGGGAAGCAGCAGATATCTGGGGCCAACGTCCTGACTTTC. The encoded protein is CASSPPGKQQISGANVLTF.

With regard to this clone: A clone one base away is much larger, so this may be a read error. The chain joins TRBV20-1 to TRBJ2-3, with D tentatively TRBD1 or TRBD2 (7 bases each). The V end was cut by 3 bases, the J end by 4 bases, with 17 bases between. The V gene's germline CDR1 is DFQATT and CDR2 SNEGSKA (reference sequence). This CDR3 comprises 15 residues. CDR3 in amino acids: CSASWEGAVADTQYF. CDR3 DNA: TGCAGTGCTAGTTGGGAGGGGGCGGTGGCAGATACGCAGTATTTT.

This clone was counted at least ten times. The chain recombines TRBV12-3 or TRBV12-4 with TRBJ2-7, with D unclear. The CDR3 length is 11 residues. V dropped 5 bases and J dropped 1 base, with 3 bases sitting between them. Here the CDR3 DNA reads TGTGCCAGCAGTGGTTCCTACGAGCAGTACTTC. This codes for CASSGSYEQYF.